This TCR beta chain originates from a study of blood T cell repertoires in COVID-19. With 0 bases removed from V and 4 bases from J, the gap between germline ends came to 14 bases. Germline V CDR1 and CDR2: SGHNT, YYREEE (reference sequence). The CDR3 has 15 amino acids. Only in-frame clones appear in the TCRdb table, and some are missing; sequencing was by immunoSEQ multiplex PCR. The sample holds approximately 98,000 clones, just over 70% seen once. Only one count was recorded for this clone. This sequence joins TRBV5-4 and TRBJ2-7; D possibly corresponds to TRBD1 (5 bases). The receptor comes from a woman in her 40s with acute or convalescent COVID-19. The sample taken for sequencing was peripheral blood. CDR3 DNA: TGTGCCAGCAGCTTGGACCAGGGAAGTGGATACGAGCAGTACTTC. As protein: CASSLDQGSGYEQYF.